The rows below give T cell receptor beta chains drawn from one sample of a study of T-cell reconstitution after alpha-beta-depleted transplantation in children. TCRdb recomputed calls from the PCR reads with MiXCR, one row per CDR3 protein. The repertoire holds 600,000 to 700,000 distinct CDR3 sequences, with roughly 15% as singletons. Sample: PBMCs from the stem cell graft donor, taken from the stem cell graft. The receptors were gathered from a human donor who donated a stem cell graft to a child with acute myeloid leukemia. Both conserved end residues are part of each CDR3. A D gene is named only where the DNA matches it firmly. The size entry is marked missing in some rows and otherwise reads once, few, many or a size class.

d_gene	j_gene	v_gene	abundance	CDR3nt	CDR3aa
TRBD2	TRBJ2-7	TRBV6-1	many	TGTGCCAGCAGCCTTAGCGGGGGGTTCTACGAGCAGTACTTC	CASSLSGGFYEQYF
NA	TRBJ1-6	TRBV7-2	NA	TGTGCCAGCAGCTTCCAGGGTGTCTCCTATAATTCACCCCTCCACTTT	CASSFQGVSYNSPLHF
NA	TRBJ1-2	TRBV10-3	few	TGTGCCATCAAAGACTATGGCTACACCTTC	CAIKDYGYTF
TRBD2	TRBJ2-1	TRBV6-5	NA	TGTGCCAGCAGTTCCAGTGGGCTAGCGGGGCGTAATGAGCAGTTCTTC	CASSSSGLAGRNEQFF
NA	TRBJ2-3	TRBV27	few	TGTGCCAGCAGTTTAGACGTCACAGATACGCAGTATTTT	CASSLDVTDTQYF
NA	TRBJ2-3	TRBV25-1	many	TGTGCCAGCAGTGAACCCACCAGAGGGCGAGATACGCAGTATTTT	CASSEPTRGRDTQYF
NA	TRBJ1-2	TRBV12-3/TRBV12-4	NA	TGTGCCAGCAGCTACACCTATGGCTACACCTTC	CASSYTYGYTF
NA	TRBJ2-3	TRBV20-1	many	TGCAGTGCCTCGGAGGGACAGCTCACAGATACGCAGTATTTT	CSASEGQLTDTQYF
TRBD1	TRBJ2-7	TRBV7-9	NA	TGTGCCAGCAGCAGTCAACAGGGGCCCTACGAGCAGTACTTC	CASSSQQGPYEQYF
NA	TRBJ2-5	TRBV6-5	many	TGTGCCAGCAGTTACTCGTCAGGGGCACGAGAGACCCAGTACTTC	CASSYSSGARETQYF
NA	TRBJ1-1	TRBV5-6	few	TGTGCCAGCAGCTTGGGCGGGGGGGCATCTACTGAAGCTTTCTTT	CASSLGGGASTEAFF
NA	TRBJ1-1	TRBV29-1	many	TGCAGCGGGAGTAGGACAAACGACGCTTTCTTT	CSGSRTNDAFF
TRBD2	TRBJ2-3	TRBV12-3/TRBV12-4	few	TGTGCCAGCAGTTTAAGGACCGGGGGGGTCGATACGCAGTATTTT	CASSLRTGGVDTQYF
TRBD1	TRBJ2-3	TRBV5-5	NA	TGTGCCAGCGGCTCCCGACAGGGGAAAAGCACAGATACGCAGTATTTT	CASGSRQGKSTDTQYF
TRBD1	TRBJ2-1	TRBV7-9	NA	TGTGCCAGCAGCTCAAGGGGGACAGGTTACAATGAGCAGTTCTTC	CASSSRGTGYNEQFF
TRBD2	TRBJ2-2	TRBV7-6	NA	TGTGCCAGCAGCTTCGACGGGGGGGCCGGGACCGGGGAGCTGTTTTTT	CASSFDGGAGTGELFF
NA	TRBJ1-3	TRBV20-1	NA	TGCAGTGCTAGAGGGCCCTTCTCTGGAAACACCATATATTTT	CSARGPFSGNTIYF
NA	TRBJ1-3	TRBV7-9	once	TGTGCCAGCAGCCCTACCGGAGGGGGCTCTGGAAACACCATATATTTT	CASSPTGGGSGNTIYF
TRBD1	TRBJ2-2	TRBV12-3/TRBV12-4	NA	TGTGCCAGCAGTGACAGGGTGGACGGGGAGCTGTTTTTT	CASSDRVDGELFF
TRBD1	TRBJ1-1	TRBV20-1	NA	TGCAGTGCGATGGACAGGGTAATGAACACTGAAGCTTTCTTT	CSAMDRVMNTEAFF
TRBD2	TRBJ2-1	TRBV7-3	few	TGTGCCAGCAGCCCGACTAGCGGATACAATGAGCAGTTCTTC	CASSPTSGYNEQFF
TRBD1	TRBJ2-1	TRBV20-1	many	TGCAGTGGTGAGACAGGGGATTCCCCCAATGAGCAGTTCTTC	CSGETGDSPNEQFF
NA	TRBJ2-2	TRBV9	NA	TGTGCCAGCAGCGCATTGACAGCCGGGGAGCTGTTTTTT	CASSALTAGELFF
TRBD2	TRBJ2-7	TRBV7-2	NA	TGTGCCAGCAGCCCGGAGACTAGCGGGTTATCCTACGAGCAGTACTTC	CASSPETSGLSYEQYF
NA	TRBJ1-2	TRBV20-1	many	TGCAGTGCCCCACGAGAGGTCGGGAGGGGCTACACCTTC	CSAPREVGRGYTF
TRBD1	TRBJ1-2	TRBV6-2/TRBV6-3	few	TGTGCCAGCAGAACCGGGACAGGGAATGGCTACACCTTC	CASRTGTGNGYTF
NA	TRBJ1-5	TRBV7-3	NA	TGTGCCAGCAGCTTAACCAGGGGAGGGCCCCAGCATTTT	CASSLTRGGPQHF
TRBD2	TRBJ2-1	TRBV24-1	NA	TGTGCCACCAGTGATTCCCCGGGGGGGCTATACAATGAGCAGTTCTTC	CATSDSPGGLYNEQFF
NA	TRBJ1-4	TRBV20-1	many	TGCAGTGTAAGGGACCGCCAGGAAAAACTGTTTTTT	CSVRDRQEKLFF
TRBD1	TRBJ1-5	TRBV6-2/TRBV6-3	many	TGTGCCAGCAGTTACCTAGGACAGGGGTCTGGGAAGCCCCAGCATTTT	CASSYLGQGSGKPQHF
NA	TRBJ2-3	TRBV12-3/TRBV12-4	NA	TGTGCCAGCAGTCACACCCCCTCGGACAGCCCGGACGCAGATACGCAGTATTTT	CASSHTPSDSPDADTQYF
NA	TRBJ2-1	TRBV4-2	NA	TGTGCCAGCAGCCAAGGAGACAGTCTGGGGAATGAGCAGTTCTTC	CASSQGDSLGNEQFF
NA	TRBJ1-2	TRBV29-1	NA	TGCAGCGTTTTATCCTCGGCTATTTACTATGGCTACACCTTC	CSVLSSAIYYGYTF